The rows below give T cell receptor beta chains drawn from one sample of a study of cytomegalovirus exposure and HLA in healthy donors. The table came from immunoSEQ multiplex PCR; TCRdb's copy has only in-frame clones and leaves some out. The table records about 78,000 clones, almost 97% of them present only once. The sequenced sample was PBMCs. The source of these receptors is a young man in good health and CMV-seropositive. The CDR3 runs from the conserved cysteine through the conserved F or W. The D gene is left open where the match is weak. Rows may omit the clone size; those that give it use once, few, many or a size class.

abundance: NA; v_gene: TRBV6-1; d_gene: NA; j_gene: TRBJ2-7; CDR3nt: TGTGCCAGCAGTGAAGCCCTAGTTTCGAATGAGCAGTACTTC; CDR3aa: CASSEALVSNEQYF
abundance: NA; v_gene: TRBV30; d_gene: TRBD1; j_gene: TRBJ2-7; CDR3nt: TGTGCCTTCCGGGACAGGGACTCCTACGAGCAGTACTTC; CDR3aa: CAFRDRDSYEQYF
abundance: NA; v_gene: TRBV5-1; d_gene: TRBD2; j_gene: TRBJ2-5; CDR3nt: TGCGCCAGTGGGACTAGCGGGAGTTTCCAAGAGACCCAGTACTTC; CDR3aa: CASGTSGSFQETQYF
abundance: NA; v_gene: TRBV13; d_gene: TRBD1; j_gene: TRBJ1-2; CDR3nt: TGTGCCAGCAGTCTCCGGGACAGGGGTTTGGGTGGCTACACCTTC; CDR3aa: CASSLRDRGLGGYTF
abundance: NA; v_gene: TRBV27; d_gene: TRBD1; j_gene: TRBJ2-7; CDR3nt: TGTGCCAGCAGCCCAGGACAGGGTGGATACGAGCAGTACTTC; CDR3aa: CASSPGQGGYEQYF
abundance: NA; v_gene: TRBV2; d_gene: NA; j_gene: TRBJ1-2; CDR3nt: TGTGCCAGCATCCGGCGGACAGATCGTGGCTACACCTTC; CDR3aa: CASIRRTDRGYTF
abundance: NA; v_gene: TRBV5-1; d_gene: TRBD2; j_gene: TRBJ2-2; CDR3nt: TGCGCCAGCAGCTGGAAGGGACTAGCGGGATTTCGCCCCGGGGAGCTGTTTTTT; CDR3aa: CASSWKGLAGFRPGELFF
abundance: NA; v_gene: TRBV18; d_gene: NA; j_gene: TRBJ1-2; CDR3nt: TGTGCCAGCTCACCGGCGGAGAACTATGGCTACACCTTC; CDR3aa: CASSPAENYGYTF
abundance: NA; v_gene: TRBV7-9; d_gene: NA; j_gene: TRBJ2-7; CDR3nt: TGTGCCAGCAGCTTTCTTACAGGGGGGGGCTACGAGCAGTACTTC; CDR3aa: CASSFLTGGGYEQYF
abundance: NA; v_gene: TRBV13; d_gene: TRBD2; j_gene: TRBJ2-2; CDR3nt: TGTGCCAGCACTCTTCGTCGGGCGGGAGACGCCGGGGAGCTGTTTTTT; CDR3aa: CASTLRRAGDAGELFF
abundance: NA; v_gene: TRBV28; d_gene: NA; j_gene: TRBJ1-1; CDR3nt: TGTGCCAGCTCCATAGGGGCAGCAATGAACACTGAAGCTTTCTTT; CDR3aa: CASSIGAAMNTEAFF
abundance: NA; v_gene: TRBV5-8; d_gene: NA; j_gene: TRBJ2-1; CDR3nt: TGTGCCAGCAGCGCGGTGGGGCAGACCTCCTACAATGAGCAGTTCTTC; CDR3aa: CASSAVGQTSYNEQFF
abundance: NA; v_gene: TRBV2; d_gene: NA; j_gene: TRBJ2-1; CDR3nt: TGTGCCAGCAAGAGAGGGAGCTCCTACAATGAGCAGTTCTTC; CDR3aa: CASKRGSSYNEQFF
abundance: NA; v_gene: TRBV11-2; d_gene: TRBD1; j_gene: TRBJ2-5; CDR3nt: TGTGCCAGCAGCTTGGGATACTGGGGGACAGACCAAGAGACCCAGTACTTC; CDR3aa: CASSLGYWGTDQETQYF
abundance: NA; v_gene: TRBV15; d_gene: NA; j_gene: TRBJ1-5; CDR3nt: TGTGCCACCAGCCGGTGGACAGACGATCAGCCCCAGCATTTT; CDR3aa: CATSRWTDDQPQHF
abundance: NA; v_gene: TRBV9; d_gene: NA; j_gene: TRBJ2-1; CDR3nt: TGTGCCAGCAGCTTCGGGGACAAACAGTTCTTC; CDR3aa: CASSFGDKQFF
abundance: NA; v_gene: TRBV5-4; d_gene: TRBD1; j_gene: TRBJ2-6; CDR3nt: TGTGCCAGCAGCTTCGACAGGGGTACGACTGGGGCCAACGTCCTGACTTTC; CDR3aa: CASSFDRGTTGANVLTF
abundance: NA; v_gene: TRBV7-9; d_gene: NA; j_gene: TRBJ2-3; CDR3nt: TGTGCCAGCAGCTTCCCCAGGAGGTGGGACACAGATACGCAGTATTTT; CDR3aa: CASSFPRRWDTDTQYF
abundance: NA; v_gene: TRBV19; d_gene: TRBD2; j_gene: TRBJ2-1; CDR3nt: TGTGCCAGTAGTGGGGTTGTAGCGGGAGATAGGAATGAGCAGTTCTTC; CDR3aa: CASSGVVAGDRNEQFF
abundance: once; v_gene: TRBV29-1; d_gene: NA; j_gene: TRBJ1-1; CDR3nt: TGCAGCGTTGGCGGGAGCACTGAAGCTTTCTTT; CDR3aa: CSVGGSTEAFF
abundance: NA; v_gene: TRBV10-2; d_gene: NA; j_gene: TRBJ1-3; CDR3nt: TGCGCCAGCAGTGGGGGGGGTTCAGCTGGAAACACCATATATTTT; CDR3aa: CASSGGGSAGNTIYF
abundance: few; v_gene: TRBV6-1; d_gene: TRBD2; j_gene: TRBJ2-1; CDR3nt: TGTGCCAGCAGTGAATATTGGACTAGCGCCAACAATGAGCAGTTCTTC; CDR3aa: CASSEYWTSANNEQFF
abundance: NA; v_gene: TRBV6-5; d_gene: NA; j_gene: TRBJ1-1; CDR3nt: TGTGCCAGCAGCCGGGGTGGTACTGAAGCTTTCTTT; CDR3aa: CASSRGGTEAFF